This passage covers 10 T cell receptor beta chains from one sample sequenced in a study of CD8+CD57+ T cells in acquired aplastic anemia. Profiling of TCR beta VDJ combinations and CDR3 sequences used genomic DNA as template. From the reads, TCRdb called clonotypes with MiXCR, one entry per CDR3 protein. The sample gives approximately 300,000 distinct CDR3 sequences, 45% to 65% of which show up once; under 1.5% is in the top ten. Sequenced patients had shown CD8+CD57+ cell expansion by flow cytometry. The specimen was sorted CD4+, CD8+, or CD8+CD57+ T cells (not recorded which) from PBMCs. All receptors derive from a human donor with aplastic anemia.

This clonotype was seen a single time. The chain has TRBV20-1 and TRBJ2-3; D not resolved. Trimming took off 7 bases at V and 11 bases at J, with 16 bases between the two ends. The CDR3 is 11 residues long. Germline CDR1 is DFQATT and CDR2 is SNEGSKA (reference sequence). This chain's CDR3 is CSVMGWYEQYF. CDR3 in DNA: TGCAGTGTTATGGGGTGGTATGAGCAGTATTTT.

The chain uses TRBV2 and TRBJ1-5, with a weak D call TRBD1 (5 bases). This CDR3 spans 14 amino acids. V gave up 3 bases and J gave up 3 bases, with 9 bases separating them. Germline loops: CDR1 SNHLY, CDR2 FYNNEI. The CDR3 nucleotides are TGTGCCAGCAGTGATCTGACAGTCAATCAGCCCCAGCATTTT. Protein sequence: CASSDLTVNQPQHF.

This clonotype was picked up many times. The genes are TRBV5-1 and TRBJ2-3; weak D call: TRBD2 (6 bases). Germline assignment: CDR1 SGHRS and CDR2 YFSETQ. Trimming shortened V by 0 bases and J by 4 bases, and 12 bases separated the two germline ends. The CDR3 totals 15 residues. CDR3 nucleotide sequence: TGCGCCAGCAGCTTGGGGGCTAGGGAGGCAGATACGCAGTATTTT. Protein sequence: CASSLGAREADTQYF. The whole variable domain, filled in from reference TRBV5-1 and TRBJ2-3, reads KAGVTQTPRYLIKTRGQQVTLSCSPISGHRSVSWYQQTPGQGLQFLFEYFSETQRNKGNFPGRFSGRQFSNSRSEMNVSTLELGDSALYLCASSLGAREADTQYFGPGTRLTVL.

This chain uses TRBV7-6 with TRBJ2-1, with a possible D match to TRBD2 (5 bases). V dropped 1 base and J dropped 5 bases, with 9 bases sitting between them. The CDR3 totals 14 residues. Germline loops: CDR1 SGHVS, CDR2 FNYEAQ. The chain's CDR3 is CASSLGGWNNEQFF. The CDR3, as DNA: TGTGCCAGCAGCTTAGGCGGGTGGAACAATGAGCAGTTCTTC. The full variable domain, with the rest looked up from reference TRBV7-6 and TRBJ2-1, is GAGVSQSPRYKVTKRGQDVALRCDPISGHVSLYWYRQALGQGPEFLTYFNYEAQQDKSGLPNDRFSAERPEGSISTLTIQRTEQRDSAMYRCASSLGGWNNEQFFGPGTRLTVL.

The table lists this clonotype with a count of one. One junction end disagrees with the germline gene, perhaps due to a read error. CDR3 DNA: TGTGCTAGCAGCTCTGCGACTAGAAGGAGTGGCACCGGGGAGCTGTTTTTT. It specifies CASSSATRRSGTGELFF. This rearrangement joins TRBV7-7 to TRBJ2-2; the D gene is possibly TRBD2 (6 bases). Germline values: CDR1 SSHAT, CDR2 FNYEAQ (reference sequence). There are 17 residues in the CDR3. Variable domain in full (rest from reference TRBV7-7 and TRBJ2-2): GAGVSQSPRYKVTKRGQDVTLRCDPISSHATLYWYQQALGQGPEFLTYFNYEAQPDKSGLPSDRFSAERPEGSISTLTIQRTEQRDSAMYRCASSSATRRSGTGELFFGEGSRLTVL.

The sample holds a few counts of this clonotype. The chain carries TRBV24-1 and TRBJ2-7; 7 bases align to TRBD1. The CDR3 extends over 12 amino acids. J gave up 0 bases and V 9 bases, and 1 base lay outside the gene matches. Germline V gene sequence: CDR1 KGHDR, CDR2 SFDVKD. The CDR3 nucleotides are TGTGCCACCCAGGGGGACTCCTACGAGCAGTACTTC. It yields the protein CATQGDSYEQYF.

This chain connects TRBV29-1 to TRBJ2-3; TRBD1 aligns across 9 bases. The CDR3 covers 14 residues. Germline V gene data show CDR1 as SQVTM and CDR2 as ANQGSEA. V lost 5 bases and J lost 3; bases outside the gene matches: 6. This CDR3 reads CSVRKQGATDTQYF. The CDR3 DNA is TGCAGCGTTCGGAAACAGGGGGCAACAGATACGCAGTATTTT.

This clonotype was counted ten times or more. The chain has TRBV5-1 and TRBJ2-2; D remains ambiguous. The CDR3 loop spans 14 amino acids. Trimming cost V 0 bases and J 4 bases, with 7 bases left between them. Germline loops: CDR1 SGHRS, CDR2 YFSETQ. The CDR3 protein is CASSLESGTGELFF. The CDR3 DNA is TGCGCCAGCAGCTTGGAGTCGGGCACCGGGGAGCTGTTTTTT.

The V gene is TRBV10-3, the J gene TRBJ1-6, with a possible D match to TRBD1 (5 bases). CDR3 length: 15 residues. The germline V gene encodes CDR1 ENHRY and CDR2 SYGVKD. Trimming pared 3 bases from V and 1 base from J, leaving 7 bases between. CDR3 sequence reads: CAISDEGSYNSPLHF. For the CDR3, the DNA is TGTGCCATCAGTGATGAGGGGTCCTATAATTCACCCCTCCACTTT.

The chain employs TRBV20-1 and TRBJ2-7, with TRBD2 identical over 9 bases. CDR3 length: 14 amino acids. J gave up 0 bases and V 4 bases, and 4 bases lay outside the gene matches. Germline values: CDR1 DFQATT, CDR2 SNEGSKA (reference sequence). The CDR3 region is CSAIGGRVSYEQYF. CDR3 bases: TGCAGTGCTATCGGCGGGAGGGTCTCCTACGAGCAGTACTTC.